This TCR beta chain emerged from a study of blood T cell repertoires in COVID-19. Study overall: Sources were T cells, B-cell-depleted T cells, or PBMCs; the material itself was cDNA or gDNA.

With 0 bases clipped from V and 2 bases from J, the junction kept 1 base outside the gene matches. The germline gives CDR1 SGHRS, CDR2 YFSETQ. The CDR3 extends over 14 amino acids. In the original analysis: Counts of nucleated cells, estimated from reference gene primer amplification, were obtained. Method: immunoSEQ multiplex PCR; TCRdb's copy keeps in-frame clones and lacks some. V and J calls plus clone size are reproduced from that table; the DNA served to infer D and trimming. Of approximately 160,000 clones in the sample, roughly 73% are singletons; the top ten hold approximately 2.8%. The sample comprised peripheral blood. The source is a man in his 70s with acute or convalescent COVID-19. The chain recombines TRBV5-1 with TRBJ2-7; 8 bases map to TRBD2. The CDR3 is CASSLAAGAYEQYF. CDR3 DNA sequence: TGCGCCAGCAGCTTGGCAGCGGGAGCCTACGAGCAGTACTTC.